The T cell receptor (beta chain) under discussion was sequenced for a study of patients and donors after allogeneic stem cell transplantation (dated by TCRdb to between 2020 and 2021). Its CDR3 holds 14 amino acids, cysteine through phenylalanine. Of all the DNA, just the CDR3 is kept, 42 bases in frame from base 1. The germline V gene (reference sequence) sets CDR1 to GTSNPN and CDR2 to SVGIG. V is clipped by 3 bases and J by 4 bases, and the sequence between their germline boundaries is 12 bases long. This clonotype was picked up a small number of times. Its antigen remains unidentified. Base quality data are lacking; no much larger clone is found one base away. Library preparation used RT-PCR. Sequencing instrument: NextSeq 550. The public reads were quality trimmed at Q25 with fastp and then assembled into clones with MiXCR by TCRdb, keeping productive beta chains. Merged by CDR3 protein, the rows form single entries marked with the most common genes and DNA. This sample comprises roughly 230,000 distinct CDR3 sequences, 11% to 15% of them detected only once. In total, the top ten clones hold roughly 11% of the sample.

The clonotype comes from a human donor who was either an allogeneic HSCT recipient or a stem cell or donor lymphocyte infusion donor (not recorded which). It is not recorded whose cells these are; they may come from a transplant donor. Recombination linked TRBV30 to TRBJ2-2; the D gene is perhaps TRBD1, from 5 matching bases. Material: blood, either unsorted or a sorted T cell fraction (not recorded which). The DNA is as follows: TGTGCCTGGAGGTCAGGGCTAAGCACCGGGGAGCTGTTTTTT. The encoded protein is CAWRSGLSTGELFF.